This T cell receptor (beta chain) was retrieved from a study of brain T cells in children with intractable seizures. Germline V gene sequence: CDR1 MDHEN, CDR2 SYDVKM. This CDR3 is built from 15 residues. V dropped 3 bases and J dropped 2 bases, with 11 bases sitting between them. Study results and limitations: Pre- and post-surgery blood differed in depth, so pre-surgery absences may be undersampling.

Points on this clone: Its antigen remains unidentified.

Assay used: immunoSEQ multiplex PCR; TCRdb lists only in-frame clones, some missing. The table lists some 76,000 clones, 85% to 95% of them singletons. Only cases whose brain tissue showed the highest T cell transcript signatures were sequenced. The sequenced sample was peripheral blood, obtained at surgery. The chain has TRBV28 and TRBJ1-3; TRBD1 is a possible D gene (6 bases). This receptor was obtained from a boy less than two years old with tuberous sclerosis and intractable seizures. The CDR3 spells CASSFWQGTGNTIYF. The CDR3 bases are TGTGCCAGCAGTTTCTGGCAGGGGACTGGAAACACCATATATTTT. The complete variable domain, with remaining parts taken from reference TRBV28 and TRBJ1-3, reads DVKVTQSSRYLVKRTGEKVFLECVQDMDHENMFWYRQDPGLGLRLIYFSYDVKMKEKGDIPEGYSVSREKKERFSLILESASTNQTSMYLCASSFWQGTGNTIYFGEGSWLTVV.